This entry describes one TCR beta chain. Germline CDR1 and CDR2: SGHRS and YFSETQ. This CDR3 is built from 15 residues. The V gene lost 2 bases and the J gene lost 1 base, with 10 bases spanning the gap. This entry is derived from a study of shared clonotypes between healthy human individuals. The protocol was immunoSEQ multiplex PCR, while the TCRdb copy is restricted to in-frame clones and leaves out a portion. In the table there are almost 750,000 clones, 55% to 75% of which are singletons. V usage is TRBV5-1 and J usage is TRBJ2-1; D ambiguous. The sequence was obtained from a woman younger than 45 in good health. The source material was memory CD4+ T cells sorted from blood. Indicated subset: CD45RA-negative fraction. In DNA form, the CDR3 reads TGCGCCAGCAGCTTTGGGTCCGGGTCCTACAATGAGCAGTTCTTC. Translation gives CASSFGSGSYNEQFF.